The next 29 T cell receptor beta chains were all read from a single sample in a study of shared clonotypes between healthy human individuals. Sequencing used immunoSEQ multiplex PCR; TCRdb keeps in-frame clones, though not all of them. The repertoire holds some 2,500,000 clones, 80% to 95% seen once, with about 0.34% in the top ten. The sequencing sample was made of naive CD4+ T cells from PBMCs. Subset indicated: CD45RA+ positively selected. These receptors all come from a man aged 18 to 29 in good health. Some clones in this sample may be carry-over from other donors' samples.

CDR3 nucleotide sequence: TGTGCCAGCAGCACCCGCGGGACAGGGGCCTACAATGAGCAGTTCTTC. Its protein product is CASSTRGTGAYNEQFF. V gene TRBV9 combines with J gene TRBJ2-1; TRBD1 aligns across 10 bases. Looked up from germline, CDR1 is SGDLS and CDR2 is YYNGEE. This CDR3 is built from 16 residues. J lost 2 bases, V lost 4 bases, and 6 bases had no gene match. Using reference TRBV9 and TRBJ2-1 for the parts outside the CDR3, the full variable domain is DSGVTQTPKHLITATGQRVTLRCSPRSGDLSVYWYQQSLDQGLQFLIQYYNGEERAKGNILERFSAQQFPDLHSELNLSSLELGDSALYFCASSTRGTGAYNEQFFGPGTRLTVL.

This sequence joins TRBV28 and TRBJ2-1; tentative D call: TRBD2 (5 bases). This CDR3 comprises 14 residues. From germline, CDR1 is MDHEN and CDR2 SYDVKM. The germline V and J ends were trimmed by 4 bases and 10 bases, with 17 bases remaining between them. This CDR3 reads CASSYELPGEEQFF. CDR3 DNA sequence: TGTGCCAGCAGTTACGAACTCCCCGGGGAGGAGCAGTTCTTC.

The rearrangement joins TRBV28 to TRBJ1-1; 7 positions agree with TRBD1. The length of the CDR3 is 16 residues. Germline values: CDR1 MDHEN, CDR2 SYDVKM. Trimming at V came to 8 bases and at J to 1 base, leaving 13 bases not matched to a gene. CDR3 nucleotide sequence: TGTGCCAGCGGCAGGTCGACAGGGAAGGGGAACACTGAAGCTTTCTTT. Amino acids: CASGRSTGKGNTEAFF.

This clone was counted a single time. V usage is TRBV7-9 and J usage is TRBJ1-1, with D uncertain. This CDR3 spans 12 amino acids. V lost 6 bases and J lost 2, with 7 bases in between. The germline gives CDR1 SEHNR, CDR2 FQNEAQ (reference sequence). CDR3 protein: CASRIGNTEAFF. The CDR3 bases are TGTGCCAGCAGAATTGGTAACACTGAAGCTTTCTTT.

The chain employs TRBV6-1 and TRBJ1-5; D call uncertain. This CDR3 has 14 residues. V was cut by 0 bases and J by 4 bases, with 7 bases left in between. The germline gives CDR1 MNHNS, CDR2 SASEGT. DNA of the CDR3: TGTGCCAGCAGTGAAGCGGCCCTTAATCAGCCCCAGCATTTT. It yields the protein CASSEAALNQPQHF.

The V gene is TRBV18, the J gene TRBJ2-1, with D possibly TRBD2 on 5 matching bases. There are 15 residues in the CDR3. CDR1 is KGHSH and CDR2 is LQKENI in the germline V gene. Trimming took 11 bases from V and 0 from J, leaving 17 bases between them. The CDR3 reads CAGFFEGASYNEQFF. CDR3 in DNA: TGTGCCGGCTTTTTTGAGGGCGCCTCCTACAATGAGCAGTTCTTC.

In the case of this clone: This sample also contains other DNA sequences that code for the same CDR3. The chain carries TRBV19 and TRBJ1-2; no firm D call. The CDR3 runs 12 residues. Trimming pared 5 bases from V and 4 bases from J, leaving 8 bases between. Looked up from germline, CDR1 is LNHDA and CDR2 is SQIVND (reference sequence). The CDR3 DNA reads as TGTGCCAGTAGTGATCGTGGCTATGGCTACACCTTC. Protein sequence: CASSDRGYGYTF.

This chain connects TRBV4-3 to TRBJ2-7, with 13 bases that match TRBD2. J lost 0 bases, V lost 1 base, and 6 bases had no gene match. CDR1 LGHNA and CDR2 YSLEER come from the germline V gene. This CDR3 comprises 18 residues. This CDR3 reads CASSQGPGTSGTSYEQYF. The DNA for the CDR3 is TGCGCCAGCAGCCAAGGCCCCGGGACTAGCGGGACCTCCTACGAGCAGTACTTC.

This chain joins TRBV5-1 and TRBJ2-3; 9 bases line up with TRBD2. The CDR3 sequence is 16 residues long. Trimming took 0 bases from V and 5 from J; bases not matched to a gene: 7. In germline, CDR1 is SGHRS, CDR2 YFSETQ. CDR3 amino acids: CASSLAIASGIDTQYF. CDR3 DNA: TGCGCCAGCAGCTTGGCCATAGCTAGCGGGATAGATACGCAGTATTTT.

The CDR3 sequence: CASSRQGTYNEQFF. The CDR3 coding sequence is TGTGCCAGCAGTCGACAGGGGACATACAATGAGCAGTTCTTC. V and J are TRBV5-5 and TRBJ2-1; 8 bases line up with TRBD1. The junction had 5 bases not matched to a gene; V was cut back by 5 bases and J by 4 bases. The CDR3 sequence is 14 residues long. Per germline, CDR1 SGHKS and CDR2 YYEKEE (reference sequence).

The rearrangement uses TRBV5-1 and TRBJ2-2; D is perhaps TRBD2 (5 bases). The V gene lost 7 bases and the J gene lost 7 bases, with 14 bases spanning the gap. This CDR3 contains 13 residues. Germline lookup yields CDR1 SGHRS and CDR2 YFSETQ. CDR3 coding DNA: TGCGCCAGCCAGACGGGGAGATTCGGGGAGCTGTTTTTT. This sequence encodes CASQTGRFGELFF.

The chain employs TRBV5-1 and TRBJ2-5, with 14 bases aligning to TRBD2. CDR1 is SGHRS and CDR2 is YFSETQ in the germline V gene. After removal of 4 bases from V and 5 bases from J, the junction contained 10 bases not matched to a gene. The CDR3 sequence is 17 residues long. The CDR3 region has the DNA TGCGCCAGCAGCGGTGGACTAGCGGGAGGATGGGGTGAGACCCAGTACTTC. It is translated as CASSGGLAGGWGETQYF.

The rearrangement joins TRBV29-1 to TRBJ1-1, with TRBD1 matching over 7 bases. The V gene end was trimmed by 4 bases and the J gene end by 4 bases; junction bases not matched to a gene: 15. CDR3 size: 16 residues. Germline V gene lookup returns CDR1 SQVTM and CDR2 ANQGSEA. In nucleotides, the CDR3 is TGCAGCGTTGTTGATCTCTTCTCCAGGGGGGGCACTGAAGCTTTCTTT. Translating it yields CSVVDLFSRGGTEAFF.

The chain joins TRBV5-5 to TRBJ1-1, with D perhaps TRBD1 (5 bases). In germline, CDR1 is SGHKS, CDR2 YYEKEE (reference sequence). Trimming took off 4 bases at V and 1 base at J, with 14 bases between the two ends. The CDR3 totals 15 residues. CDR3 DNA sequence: TGTGCCAGCAGCGACACCTCGGGGGGGAACACTGAAGCTTTCTTT. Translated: CASSDTSGGNTEAFF.

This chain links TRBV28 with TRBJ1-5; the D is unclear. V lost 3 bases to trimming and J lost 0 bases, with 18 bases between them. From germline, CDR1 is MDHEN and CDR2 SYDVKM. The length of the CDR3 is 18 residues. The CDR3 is CASSFPKGGTYSNQPQHF. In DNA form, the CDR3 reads TGTGCCAGCAGTTTCCCGAAGGGTGGCACCTATAGCAATCAGCCCCAGCATTTT.

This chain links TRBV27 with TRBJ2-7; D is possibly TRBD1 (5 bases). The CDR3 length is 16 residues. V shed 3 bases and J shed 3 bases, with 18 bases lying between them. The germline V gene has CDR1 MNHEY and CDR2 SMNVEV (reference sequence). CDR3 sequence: CASSFSRQGDLYEQYF. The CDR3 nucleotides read TGTGCCAGCAGTTTCTCTAGGCAGGGTGATCTCTACGAGCAGTACTTC.

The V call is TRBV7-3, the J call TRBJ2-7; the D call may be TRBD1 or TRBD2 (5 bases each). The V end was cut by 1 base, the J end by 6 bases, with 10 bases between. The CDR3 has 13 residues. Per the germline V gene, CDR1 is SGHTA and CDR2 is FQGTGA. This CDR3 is CASSLRWGREQYF. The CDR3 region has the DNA TGTGCCAGCAGCTTAAGATGGGGACGCGAGCAGTACTTC.

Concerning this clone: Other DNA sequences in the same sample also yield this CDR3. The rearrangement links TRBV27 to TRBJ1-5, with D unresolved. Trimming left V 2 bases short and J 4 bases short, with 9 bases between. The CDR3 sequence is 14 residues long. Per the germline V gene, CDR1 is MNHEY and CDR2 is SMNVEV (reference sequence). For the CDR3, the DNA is TGTGCCAGCAGTTTACCGGGCGCTAATCAGCCCCAGCATTTT. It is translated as CASSLPGANQPQHF.

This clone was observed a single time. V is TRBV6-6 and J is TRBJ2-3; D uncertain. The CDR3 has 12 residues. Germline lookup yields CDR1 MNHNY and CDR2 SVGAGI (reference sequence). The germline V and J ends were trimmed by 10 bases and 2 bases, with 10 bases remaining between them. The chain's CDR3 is CAITGPTDTQYF. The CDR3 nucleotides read TGTGCCATTACGGGCCCCACAGATACGCAGTATTTT.

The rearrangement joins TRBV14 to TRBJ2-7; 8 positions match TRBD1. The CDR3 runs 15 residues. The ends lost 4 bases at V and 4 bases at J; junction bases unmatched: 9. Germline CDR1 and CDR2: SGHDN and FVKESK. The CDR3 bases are TGTGCCAGCAGCCCAAGGGCAGGGGGCGCATACGAGCAGTACTTC. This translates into CASSPRAGGAYEQYF.

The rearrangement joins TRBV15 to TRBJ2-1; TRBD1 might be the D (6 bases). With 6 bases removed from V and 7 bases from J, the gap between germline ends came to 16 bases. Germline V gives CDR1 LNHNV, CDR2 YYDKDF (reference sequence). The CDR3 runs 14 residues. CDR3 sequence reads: CATRRSGALNEQFF. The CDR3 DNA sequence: TGTGCCACCAGGCGGTCAGGGGCCCTGAATGAGCAGTTCTTC.

CDR3 in DNA: TGTGCCAGCGAGACAGGCCCTAGCTCCTACGAGCAGTACTTC. Translated, it gives CASETGPSSYEQYF. The rearrangement uses TRBV28 and TRBJ2-7; D is possibly TRBD1 (6 bases). This CDR3 contains 14 residues. Trimming removed 8 bases at V and 0 bases at J, with 14 bases between. Germline V gene lookup returns CDR1 MDHEN and CDR2 SYDVKM.

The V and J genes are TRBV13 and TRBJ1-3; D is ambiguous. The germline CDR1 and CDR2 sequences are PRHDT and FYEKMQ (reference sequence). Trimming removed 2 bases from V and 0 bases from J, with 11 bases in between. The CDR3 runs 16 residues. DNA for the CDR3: TGTGCCAGCAGCTTACGCGTAACTAGCTCTGGAAACACCATATATTTT. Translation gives CASSLRVTSSGNTIYF.

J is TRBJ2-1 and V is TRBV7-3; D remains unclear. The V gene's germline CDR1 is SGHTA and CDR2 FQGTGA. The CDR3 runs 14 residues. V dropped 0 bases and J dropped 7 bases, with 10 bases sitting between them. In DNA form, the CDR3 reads TGTGCCAGCAGCTTAACTGCACTGAATAATGAGCAGTTCTTC. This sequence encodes CASSLTALNNEQFF.

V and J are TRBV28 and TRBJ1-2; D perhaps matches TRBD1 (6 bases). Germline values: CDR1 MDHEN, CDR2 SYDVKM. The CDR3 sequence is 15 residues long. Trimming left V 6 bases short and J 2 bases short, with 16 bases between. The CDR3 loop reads CASRIMSGANYGYTF. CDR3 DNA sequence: TGTGCCAGCAGGATAATGTCAGGGGCAAACTATGGCTACACCTTC.

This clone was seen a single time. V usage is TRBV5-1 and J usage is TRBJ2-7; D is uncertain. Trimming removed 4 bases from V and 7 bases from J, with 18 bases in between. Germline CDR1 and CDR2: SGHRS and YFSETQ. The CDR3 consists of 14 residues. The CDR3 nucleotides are TGCGCCAGCAGCCCCTGGCAGATAGAGGTAGAGCAGTACTTC. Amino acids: CASSPWQIEVEQYF. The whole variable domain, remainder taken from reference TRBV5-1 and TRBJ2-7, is KAGVTQTPRYLIKTRGQQVTLSCSPISGHRSVSWYQQTPGQGLQFLFEYFSETQRNKGNFPGRFSGRQFSNSRSEMNVSTLELGDSALYLCASSPWQIEVEQYFGPGTRLTVT.

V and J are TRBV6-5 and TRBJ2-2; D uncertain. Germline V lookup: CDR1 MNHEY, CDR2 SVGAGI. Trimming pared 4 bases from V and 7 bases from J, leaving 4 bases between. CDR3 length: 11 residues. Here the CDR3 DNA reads TGTGCCAGCAGTTTTTACGGGGAGCTGTTTTTT. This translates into CASSFYGELFF.

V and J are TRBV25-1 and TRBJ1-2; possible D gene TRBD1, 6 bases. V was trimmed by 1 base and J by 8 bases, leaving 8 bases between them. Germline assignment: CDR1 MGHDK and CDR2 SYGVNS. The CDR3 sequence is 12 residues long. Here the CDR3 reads CASSEFGGGYTF. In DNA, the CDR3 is TGTGCCAGCAGTGAATTTGGGGGCGGCTACACCTTC.

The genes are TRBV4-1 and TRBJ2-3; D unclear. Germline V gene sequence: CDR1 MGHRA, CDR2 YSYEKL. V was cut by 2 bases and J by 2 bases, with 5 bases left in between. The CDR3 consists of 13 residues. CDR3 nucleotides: TGCGCCAGCAGCCAATACCACACAGATACGCAGTATTTT. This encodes CASSQYHTDTQYF.